Following are 2 T cell receptor beta chains from one sample sequenced in a study of blood T cells in healthy people across ages. Together with a sample-barcoded 5' primer, a J-beta primer mix was included in a second PCR lasting about 6 to 12 cycles. TCRdb reprocessed the 5' RACE reads via MiXCR and lists one record per CDR3 protein. The sample has hundreds of thousands of distinct CDR3 sequences; 58% are singletons. The sample comprised blood. Source of these receptors: a man between 60 and 75 years old in good health.

J is TRBJ1-2 and V is TRBV3-1; the D is unclear. With 0 bases removed from V and 3 bases from J, the gap between germline ends came to 8 bases. The CDR3 is 14 residues long. In germline, CDR1 is LGHDT, CDR2 YNNKEL (reference sequence). The CDR3 sequence: CASSQDLNYYGYTF. The CDR3 coding sequence is TGTGCCAGCAGCCAAGATCTGAACTACTATGGCTACACCTTC. Looking up the rest from reference TRBV3-1 and TRBJ1-2 gives the full variable domain: DTAVSQTPKYLVTQMGNDKSIKCEQNLGHDTMYWYKQDSKKFLKIMFSYNNKELIINETVPNRFSPKSPDKAHLNLHINSLELGDSAVYFCASSQDLNYYGYTFGSGTRLTVV.

The rearrangement links TRBV7-2 to TRBJ2-7; possible D gene TRBD2, 7 bases. Looked up from germline, CDR1 is SGHTA and CDR2 is FQGNSA. V was cut by 5 bases and J by 4 bases, with 15 bases left in between. This CDR3 region has 14 residues. The CDR3 nucleotides read TGTGCCAGCAGCCGGGGGGCGGGTCTTTACGAGCAGTACTTC. It is translated as CASSRGAGLYEQYF.